The 7 T cell receptor beta chains below all came from one sample that was sequenced in a study of cytomegalovirus exposure and HLA in healthy donors. Primers included in the PCR were 60 Vbeta and 13 Jbeta primers. Only in-frame clones appear in the TCRdb table, and some are missing; sequencing was by immunoSEQ multiplex PCR. The repertoire holds around 160,000 clones, with approximately 73% as singletons. The material sequenced was PBMCs. These receptors were collected from a woman younger than 30 in good health and CMV-seronegative.

The V gene is TRBV28, the J gene TRBJ1-6, with D perhaps TRBD1 (6 bases). The CDR3 loop spans 15 amino acids. Trimming shortened V by 5 bases and J by 6 bases, and 14 bases separated the two germline ends. From germline, CDR1 is MDHEN and CDR2 SYDVKM. The CDR3 protein is CASSIPGHSNSPLHF. CDR3 DNA: TGTGCCAGCAGTATTCCGGGACACTCTAATTCACCCCTCCACTTT.

This chain joins TRBV5-1 and TRBJ2-6; tentatively, D is TRBD1 (6 bases). Germline V gene sequence: CDR1 SGHRS, CDR2 YFSETQ. Trimming stripped 4 bases from V and 2 bases from J, with 16 bases between. The CDR3 has 17 amino acids. CDR3 in DNA: TGCGCCAGCAGCCCAACGTCCCAGGGGACTGGGGCCAACGTCCTGACTTTC. It translates to CASSPTSQGTGANVLTF.

This chain joins TRBV29-1 and TRBJ2-3; 12 bases are shared with TRBD2. V lost 7 bases to trimming and J lost 1 base; unmatched junction nucleotides: 6. This CDR3 is 15 amino acids long. Germline CDR1 and CDR2: SQVTM and ANQGSEA. This chain's CDR3 is CSALRLAGGTDTQYF. In DNA form, the CDR3 reads TGCAGCGCCCTGAGACTAGCGGGAGGCACAGATACGCAGTATTTT.

J is TRBJ2-5 and V is TRBV19, with 10 bases matching TRBD1. V shed 5 bases, J shed 6 bases, and the junction held 9 bases outside the gene matches. The CDR3 is 15 residues long. Germline V CDR1 and CDR2: LNHDA, SQIVND (reference sequence). CDR3 bases: TGTGCCAGTAGTGCCCTGGGGGGACAGGGGAAGACCCAGTACTTC. It yields the protein CASSALGGQGKTQYF.

The chain recombines TRBV30 with TRBJ1-4, with D tentatively TRBD1 (6 bases). The CDR3 contains 12 residues. CDR1 is GTSNPN, CDR2 SVGIG, per germline (reference sequence). V was cut by 3 bases and J by 7 bases, with 9 bases left in between. The CDR3 spells CAWRRGSEKLFF. CDR3 coding DNA: TGTGCCTGGAGGAGGGGGAGTGAAAAACTGTTTTTT.

The rearrangement links TRBV2 to TRBJ1-2, with 9 bases that match TRBD1. CDR3 length: 14 residues. The ends lost 7 bases at V and 2 bases at J; junction bases unmatched: 5. Per the germline V gene, CDR1 is SNHLY and CDR2 is FYNNEI. The CDR3 bases are TGTGCCAGCATTCGGGACAGGGCAAACTATGGCTACACCTTC. Translating it yields CASIRDRANYGYTF. Together with reference TRBV2 and TRBJ1-2, the CDR3 gives the full variable domain: EPEVTQTPSHQVTQMGQEVILRCVPISNHLYFYWYRQILGQKVEFLVSFYNNEISEKSEIFDDQFSVERPDGSNFTLKIRSTKLEDSAMYFCASIRDRANYGYTFGSGTRLTVV.

The genes are TRBV6-1 and TRBJ2-7, with D maybe TRBD2 (6 bases). The CDR3 covers 14 residues. Germline CDR1 and CDR2: MNHNS and SASEGT. Trimming shortened V by 4 bases and J by 0 bases, and 10 bases separated the two germline ends. The CDR3 DNA reads TGTGCCAGCAGTGTTGGGGGGAGCTCCTACGAGCAGTACTTC. Encoded protein: CASSVGGSSYEQYF.